The 6 T cell receptor beta chains below all came from one sample that was sequenced in a study of regulatory T cells in long-lasting Graves disease. The time point here: persistent/refractory GD, antithyroid drugs over 5 years with positive TRAb. With RNA extracted from PBMCs as input, the TCR library was made. Arm-PCR with iRepertoire HTBI primers amplified the CDR3 regions for these TCR beta libraries. TCRdb re-called the multiplex PCR reads through MiXCR, storing one row per CDR3 protein. The sample yields hundreds of thousands of distinct CDR3 sequences, 15% to 20% seen once. The sample was peripheral blood mononuclear cells (PBMCs), taken when the disease was refractory, from a patient treated with antithyroid drugs. The receptors here all came from a female donor with Graves disease.

On this clonotype itself: This clone may be a read error of a much larger clone one base away. The J gene is TRBJ2-7, the V gene TRBV6-1, with 11 bases aligning to TRBD1. This CDR3 region has 14 residues. Per the germline V gene, CDR1 is MNHNS and CDR2 is SASEGT. The DNA for the CDR3 is TGTGCCAGCAGTACGGGACAGGGGGGCTACGAGCGGTACTTC. Its protein product is CASSTGQGGYERYF.

The rearrangement uses TRBV2 and TRBJ2-7; TRBD2 matches at 11 bases. Germline-derived CDR1 and CDR2 are SNHLY and FYNNEI. The V gene end was trimmed by 8 bases and the J gene end by 2 bases; junction bases not matched to a gene: 5. The length of the CDR3 is 14 residues. Here the CDR3 reads CASRLAGGTYEQYF. The CDR3 DNA reads as TGTGCCAGCCGGCTAGCGGGGGGAACCTACGAGCAGTACTTC.

The genes are TRBV11-1 and TRBJ2-1; 7 nucleotides align to TRBD2. The CDR3 spans 16 residues. J lost 2 bases, V lost 4 bases, and 8 bases had no gene match. Germline CDR1 is SGHAT and CDR2 is FQDESV (reference sequence). CDR3 nucleotide sequence: TGTGCCAGCAGCTATAAATCGGGGGGAACCTACAATGAGCAGTTCTTC. Translating it yields CASSYKSGGTYNEQFF. Using reference TRBV11-1 and TRBJ2-1 for the parts outside the CDR3, the full variable domain is EAEVAQSPRYKITEKSQAVAFWCDPISGHATLYWYRQILGQGPELLVQFQDESVVDDSQLPKDRFSAERLKGVDSTLKIQPAELGDSAMYLCASSYKSGGTYNEQFFGPGTRLTVL.

The gene calls are TRBV4-2 and TRBJ2-5; unclear D gene. Germline CDR1 LGHNA, CDR2 YNFKEQ. V lost 4 bases and J lost 1, with 10 bases in between. The CDR3 covers 14 residues. CDR3 in amino acids: CASSREPGQETQYF. CDR3 coding DNA: TGTGCCAGCAGCCGCGAACCGGGCCAAGAGACCCAGTACTTC.

This clonotype was observed at least ten times. The rearrangement links TRBV4-3 to TRBJ2-5, with 11 positions matching TRBD2. With 0 bases clipped from V and 3 bases from J, the junction kept 6 bases outside the gene matches. The CDR3 totals 17 residues. Germline CDR1 LGHNA, CDR2 YSLEER. The CDR3 loop is CASSQDWLAGGEETQYF. The CDR3 region has the DNA TGCGCCAGCAGCCAAGATTGGCTAGCGGGGGGTGAAGAGACCCAGTACTTC.

Details on this clonotype: A much larger clone differs from this one at a single base, so this may be a read error. The J gene is TRBJ1-1, the V gene TRBV5-1, with TRBD1 as a possible D gene (5 bases). This CDR3 has 13 amino acids. The V gene lost 9 bases and the J gene lost 3 bases, with 15 bases spanning the gap. The germline V gene has CDR1 SGHRS and CDR2 YFSETQ. CDR3 nucleotides: TGCGCCATCGACGAATCAGGGTACACTGAAGCTTTCTTT. Protein: CAIDESGYTEAFF.